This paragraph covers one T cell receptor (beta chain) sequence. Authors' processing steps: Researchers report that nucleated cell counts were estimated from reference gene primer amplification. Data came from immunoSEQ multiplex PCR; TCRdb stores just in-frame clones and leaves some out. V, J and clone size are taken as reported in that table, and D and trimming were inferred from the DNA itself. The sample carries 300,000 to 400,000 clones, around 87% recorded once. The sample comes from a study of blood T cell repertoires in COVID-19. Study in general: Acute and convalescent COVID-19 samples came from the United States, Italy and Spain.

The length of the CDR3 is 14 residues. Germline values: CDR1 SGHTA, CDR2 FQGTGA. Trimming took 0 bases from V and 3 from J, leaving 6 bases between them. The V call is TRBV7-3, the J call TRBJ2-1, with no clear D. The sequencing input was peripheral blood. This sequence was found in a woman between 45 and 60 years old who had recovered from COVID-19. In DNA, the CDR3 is TGTGCCAGCAGCTTAACCCCCCTCTACAATGAGCAGTTCTTC. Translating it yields CASSLTPLYNEQFF.